This entry describes one TCR beta chain. The antigen is unknown. The data are from a study of shared clonotypes between healthy human individuals. Study outcomes and limitations: Clonotype sharing among the donors was expected to vary with sequencing depth.

This CDR3 has 16 amino acids. V shed 2 bases, J shed 1 base, and the junction held 8 bases outside the gene matches. Germline assignment: CDR1 SGDLS and CDR2 YYNGEE. Repertoires were generated with immunoSEQ multiplex PCR, while TCRdb's copy carries only in-frame clones and drops some. Of some 87,000 clones in the sample, almost 70% were seen once. This TCR was sampled from a young man in good health. This chain joins TRBV9 and TRBJ2-7; 8 nucleotides align to TRBD1. Sequences were obtained from memory CD8+ T cells sorted from blood. Subset of the sample: CD45RO+ cells pooled with CCR7-negative TemRA cells. The CDR3 sequence: CASSVSAGTGSYEQYF. CDR3 sequence (DNA): TGTGCCAGCAGCGTTTCCGCCGGGACAGGATCCTACGAGCAGTACTTC.